The 23 T cell receptor beta chains presented below share a single source sample, sequenced in a study of blood T cell repertoires in COVID-19. The table came from immunoSEQ multiplex PCR; TCRdb's copy has only in-frame clones and leaves some out. Of 150,000 to 200,000 clones in the sample, around 81% were seen once. Sequencing was done on a sample of peripheral blood. The receptors come from a man between 60 and 75 years old with active or convalescent COVID-19.

V gene TRBV6-5 combines with J gene TRBJ1-2, with D hard to call. Germline loops: CDR1 MNHEY, CDR2 SVGAGI. The V end was cut by 0 bases, the J end by 4 bases, with 12 bases between. The CDR3 spans 15 residues. The CDR3 here is CASSYSPGSRYGYTF. DNA of the CDR3: TGTGCCAGCAGTTACTCGCCGGGGTCTCGCTATGGCTACACCTTC.

To note about this clone: One end of the junction does not line up with germline, which may come from a read error. The V gene is TRBV6-5, the J gene TRBJ1-6; the D is unclear. The CDR3 has 13 amino acids. The germline CDR1 and CDR2 sequences are MNHEY and SVGAGI. Here the CDR3 DNA reads TGTGCCAGCCGAAGCTCCTATAATTCACCCCTTCACTTT. It translates to CASRSSYNSPLHF.

The CDR3 sequence is CASSLNPGQMNTEAFF. The CDR3 nucleotides read TGCGCCAGCAGCTTGAATCCGGGACAAATGAACACTGAAGCTTTCTTT. The rearrangement joins TRBV5-1 to TRBJ1-1, with TRBD1 as a possible D gene (6 bases). Deletions cut 1 base from V and 0 bases from J, with 13 bases between. In germline, CDR1 is SGHRS, CDR2 YFSETQ. The CDR3 contains 16 residues.

V gene TRBV5-1 combines with J gene TRBJ1-6; 12 bases agree with TRBD1. The V gene end was trimmed by 4 bases and the J gene end by 5 bases; junction bases not matched to a gene: 7. The CDR3 runs to 17 residues. The germline CDR1 and CDR2 sequences are SGHRS and YFSETQ. In nucleotides, the CDR3 is TGCGCCAGCAGCCGAAGGGACAGGGGGCCGGATAATTCACCCCTCCACTTT. Its protein product is CASSRRDRGPDNSPLHF.

The chain employs TRBV5-6 and TRBJ2-6, with 7 bases matching TRBD1. This CDR3 region has 17 residues. V gave up 0 bases and J gave up 5 bases; unmatched junction bases: 8. Germline assignment: CDR1 SGHDT and CDR2 YYEEEE. The CDR3 bases are TGTGCCAGCAGCTTGGGACAGGGACCCGTTCGGGCCAACGTCCTGACTTTC. Translating gives CASSLGQGPVRANVLTF.

The chain carries TRBV2 and TRBJ1-5; perhaps TRBD1 as D (5 bases). Germline loops: CDR1 SNHLY, CDR2 FYNNEI. Deletions cut 3 bases from V and 9 bases from J, with 12 bases between. The CDR3 sequence is 13 residues long. CDR3 protein: CASSEGLILPQHF. CDR3 nucleotides: TGTGCCAGCAGTGAGGGGCTTATATTGCCCCAGCATTTT.

This chain connects TRBV10-3 to TRBJ2-5; the D is unclear. V lost 4 bases to trimming and J lost 5 bases, with 8 bases between them. The CDR3 extends over 12 amino acids. Germline V gene lookup returns CDR1 ENHRY and CDR2 SYGVKD. The CDR3 loop is CAISGASETQYF. The CDR3 nucleotides read TGTGCCATCAGTGGCGCGAGCGAGACCCAGTACTTC.

The chain uses TRBV19 and TRBJ1-1, with D unresolved. V gave up 7 bases and J gave up 1 base, with 16 bases separating them. CDR1 is LNHDA and CDR2 is SQIVND in the germline V gene (reference sequence). The CDR3 consists of 15 residues. As DNA, the CDR3 is TGTGCCAGTAAGTCCGGGCGAAGCGGGAACACTGAAGCTTTCTTT. This translates into CASKSGRSGNTEAFF. Filled out from reference TRBV19 and TRBJ1-1, the complete variable domain reads DGGITQSPKYLFRKEGQNVTLSCEQNLNHDAMYWYRQDPGQGLRLIYYSQIVNDFQKGDIAEGYSVSREKKESFPLTVTSAQKNPTAFYLCASKSGRSGNTEAFFGQGTRLTVV.

The V call is TRBV5-1, the J call TRBJ2-3, with D possibly matching TRBD1 (5 bases). The CDR3 has 13 residues. Trimming shortened V by 4 bases and J by 4 bases, and 10 bases separated the two germline ends. CDR1 and CDR2 from the germline V gene are SGHRS and YFSETQ. CDR3 sequence (DNA): TGCGCCAGCAGCGCTTCAGGGTCAGATACGCAGTATTTT. Protein: CASSASGSDTQYF.

In its sample, this clone was seen once. The genes are TRBV15 and TRBJ1-3, with 7 bases lining up with TRBD1. Germline V gives CDR1 LNHNV, CDR2 YYDKDF (reference sequence). Losses at the gene ends were 3 bases for V and 0 bases for J; bases not matched to a gene: 5. The CDR3 totals 16 residues. Here the CDR3 reads CATSSRTGFSGNTIYF. DNA of the CDR3: TGTGCCACCAGCAGCAGGACAGGCTTCTCTGGAAACACCATATATTTT.

V gene TRBV28 combines with J gene TRBJ1-5, with 7 bases identical to TRBD1. Looked up from germline, CDR1 is MDHEN and CDR2 is SYDVKM. The CDR3 totals 13 residues. Trimming took 6 bases from V and 7 from J; bases not matched to a gene: 6. The CDR3 DNA follows: TGTGCCAGCAGCCCCTCAGGGGGGCAGCCCCAGCATTTT. It yields the protein CASSPSGGQPQHF.

There are a few counts of this clone. The chain carries TRBV5-5 and TRBJ2-5; D uncertain. The CDR3 runs to 13 residues. V lost 4 bases, J lost 5 bases, and 12 bases lay in between. Germline CDR1 SGHKS, CDR2 YYEKEE (reference sequence). This chain's CDR3 is CASSSGYGETQYF. The CDR3 coding sequence is TGTGCCAGCAGCAGTGGGTACGGGGAGACCCAGTACTTC.

The sample holds one count of this clone. The chain couples TRBV14 to TRBJ1-1; no clear D gene. V was shortened by 3 bases and J by 5 bases, with 7 bases between the two germline ends. Germline lookup yields CDR1 SGHDN and CDR2 FVKESK. This CDR3 comprises 12 residues. The CDR3 spells CASSQVGTEAFF. In DNA form, the CDR3 reads TGTGCCAGCAGCCAGGTCGGGACTGAAGCTTTCTTT.

The rearrangement uses TRBV24-1 and TRBJ2-3; the match to TRBD2 covers 10 bases. The germline gives CDR1 KGHDR, CDR2 SFDVKD. The CDR3 is made up of 17 amino acids. Germline trimming cut 3 bases from V and 5 bases from J; bases unmatched to any gene: 10. CDR3 coding DNA: TGTGCCACCAGTGATCTGGGCAGCGGGAGGGCCAGAGATACGCAGTATTTT. This gives the protein CATSDLGSGRARDTQYF.

This chain connects TRBV3-1 (or the pseudogene TRBV3-2) to TRBJ2-5; 7 bases fit TRBD1. The CDR3 is 14 residues long. With V trimmed by 1 base and J by 5 bases, 4 bases remained unmatched. Germline V CDR1 and CDR2: LGHDT, YNNKEL (reference sequence). Written as DNA, the CDR3 is TGTGCCAGCAGCCAAGGGACAGGCGGGGAGACCCAGTACTTC. It specifies CASSQGTGGETQYF.

This chain links TRBV2 with TRBJ2-3; TRBD1 is a possible D gene (7 bases). Germline CDR1 and CDR2: SNHLY and FYNNEI. The CDR3 has 15 residues. The V end was cut by 6 bases, the J end by 3 bases, with 16 bases between. The CDR3 sequence is CASSGWQGGTDTQYF. DNA of the CDR3: TGTGCCAGCAGCGGGTGGCAGGGGGGTACAGATACGCAGTATTTT.

This clone was detected ten times or more. The chain uses TRBV6-5 and TRBJ1-1; D is uncertain. The ends were cut back, 1 base at V and 3 bases at J, with 6 bases in the middle. Germline V gene data show CDR1 as MNHEY and CDR2 as SVGAGI. This CDR3 is built from 13 residues. The CDR3 loop reads CASSYWADTEAFF. As DNA, the CDR3 is TGTGCCAGCAGTTACTGGGCAGACACTGAAGCTTTCTTT.

The V and J genes are TRBV3-1 (or the pseudogene TRBV3-2) and TRBJ2-1, with 12 nucleotides matching TRBD2. CDR1 is LGHDT and CDR2 is YNNKEL in the germline V gene (reference sequence). V lost 6 bases to trimming and J lost 4 bases; unmatched junction nucleotides: 4. The CDR3 contains 15 residues. CDR3 residues: CASRPTSGRYNEQFF. The CDR3 DNA follows: TGTGCCAGCAGGCCCACTAGCGGGAGGTACAATGAGCAGTTCTTC.

Remarks on this clone: A junction boundary mismatches the germline segment, possibly from a read error. This chain connects TRBV7-7 to TRBJ2-2; D is perhaps TRBD2 (5 bases). The CDR3 is 12 residues long. Germline V gene sequence: CDR1 SSHAT, CDR2 FNYEAQ (reference sequence). The CDR3 loop is CASSPTGRELFF. The CDR3 region has the DNA TGTGCTAGCAGCCCTACCGGGAGGGAGCTGTTTTTT.

The V and J genes are TRBV18 and TRBJ1-2, with a possible D match to TRBD1 (6 bases). V was clipped by 2 bases and J by 1 base, with 8 bases between them. The CDR3 length is 14 residues. CDR1 is KGHSH, CDR2 LQKENI, per germline. In DNA form, the CDR3 reads TGTGCCAGCTCACCATCAGGGGATAACTATGGCTACACCTTC. Protein: CASSPSGDNYGYTF.

This chain links TRBV5-1 with TRBJ1-3; 9 bases map to TRBD1. The germline V gene has CDR1 SGHRS and CDR2 YFSETQ. After removal of 0 bases from V and 2 bases from J, the junction contained 6 bases not matched to a gene. CDR3 length: 17 residues. This CDR3 reads CASSLAEGQGTGNTIYF. The CDR3 DNA is TGCGCCAGCAGCTTGGCCGAGGGACAGGGAACTGGAAACACCATATATTTT.

The J gene is TRBJ2-3, the V gene TRBV5-1; TRBD2 might be the D (6 bases). The CDR3 runs 15 residues. V lost 0 bases to trimming and J lost 5 bases, with 13 bases between them. In germline, CDR1 is SGHRS, CDR2 YFSETQ. The CDR3 region is CASSLAEQGGDTQYF. Written as DNA, the CDR3 is TGCGCCAGCAGCTTGGCCGAGCAGGGAGGAGATACGCAGTATTTT.

This rearrangement joins TRBV5-1 to TRBJ1-1, with 9 bases aligning to TRBD1. The CDR3 extends over 16 amino acids. Trimming at V came to 4 bases and at J to 2 bases, leaving 9 bases not matched to a gene. From germline, CDR1 is SGHRS and CDR2 YFSETQ. CDR3 coding DNA: TGCGCCAGCAGCCGACAGGGGGGTATGAGTAACACTGAAGCTTTCTTT. It codes for CASSRQGGMSNTEAFF.